This TCR beta chain was documented in a study of blood T cells in healthy people across ages. Study-level points and caveats: With unsorted PBMCs, a conclusive comparison of naive versus antigen-experienced cells was not possible. Donor CMV status was unknown, possibly confounding expanded clonotype changes.

Worth noting for this clonotype: Its antigen is unidentified.

The CDR3 covers 14 residues. V was pared by 5 bases and J by 0 bases, with 10 bases between. Each donor gave ten milliliters of peripheral blood. Then a second PCR, running roughly 7 to 12 cycles, was carried out with a sample-barcoded 5' primer and a J-beta primer mix. Every cDNA molecule carried a tag from a template-switch adaptor bearing 12 random nucleotides. Each CDR3 protein gets one entry after TCRdb re-called the 5' RACE reads with MiXCR. Altogether hundreds of thousands of distinct CDR3 sequences are present, roughly 20% being singletons, with the ten largest covering around 3.4%. The V and J genes are TRBV12-3 or TRBV12-4 and TRBJ1-2; the D gene is possibly TRBD1 (6 bases). Input material: blood. The clonotype comes from a man between 65 and 85 years old in good health. For the CDR3, the DNA is TGTGCCAGCAGTACGGACAGAGCTAACTATGGCTACACCTTC. Translated: CASSTDRANYGYTF.